Below are 27 T cell receptor beta chains sequenced from a single sample in a study of cytomegalovirus exposure and HLA in healthy donors. Primers for the PCR totalled 60 Vbeta and 13 Jbeta. Clones were sequenced by immunoSEQ multiplex PCR, and TCRdb holds only the in-frame ones, with some missing. This table has 150,000 to 200,000 clones, around four fifths appearing once. The sequenced sample consisted of PBMCs. These receptors all come from a man aged 18 to 30 in good health and CMV-seropositive.

The V call is TRBV5-6, the J call TRBJ2-6, with TRBD1 matching over 11 bases. The germline V gene has CDR1 SGHDT and CDR2 YYEEEE. V dropped 6 bases and J dropped 2; count of bases not matched to a gene: 13. The CDR3 is made up of 19 amino acids. This chain's CDR3 is CASTSRFRTGGPGANVLTF. CDR3 nucleotides: TGTGCCAGCACCTCCCGTTTTCGGACAGGGGGCCCTGGGGCCAACGTCCTGACTTTC.

The chain combines TRBV10-2 with TRBJ2-7; 8 bases are a match to TRBD1. V shed 6 bases and J 5 bases; nucleotides not matched to a gene: 18. CDR3 size: 17 residues. Germline loops: CDR1 WSHSY, CDR2 SAAADI. In nucleotides, the CDR3 is TGCGCCAGCAGGGGACCCTCTCACAGGGGGTTCATGGACGAGCAGTACTTC. Residues: CASRGPSHRGFMDEQYF.

The chain recombines TRBV19 with TRBJ2-7; 11 nucleotides agree with TRBD2. CDR1 LNHDA and CDR2 SQIVND come from the germline V gene (reference sequence). The CDR3 spans 17 residues. V was clipped by 7 bases and J by 5 bases; unmatched bases: 16. The CDR3 nucleotides read TGTGCCAGTAACCCACCCCATAATAGCGGGAGGGCCCACGAGCAGTACTTC. It translates to CASNPPHNSGRAHEQYF.

The chain recombines TRBV27 with TRBJ2-7; 7 positions agree with TRBD2. V shed 5 bases and J 1 base; nucleotides not matched to a gene: 8. The CDR3 covers 15 residues. Per germline, CDR1 MNHEY and CDR2 SMNVEV (reference sequence). CDR3 sequence: CASSISLAESYEQYF. The CDR3, as DNA: TGTGCCAGCAGTATCTCGCTAGCGGAGTCCTACGAGCAGTACTTC.

The V gene is TRBV4-2, the J gene TRBJ1-1, with 10 bases identical to TRBD1. Unmatched junction bases numbered 9, after V lost 1 base and J lost 4 bases. Germline V gene sequence: CDR1 LGHNA, CDR2 YNFKEQ. The CDR3 consists of 17 residues. The CDR3 DNA is TGTGCCAGCAGCCAAGGGACAGGGGGAAGGCCCCTCACTGAAGCTTTCTTT. The encoded protein is CASSQGTGGRPLTEAFF.

The chain joins TRBV10-1 to TRBJ2-7, with D tentatively TRBD2 (5 bases). Germline-derived CDR1 and CDR2 are WNHNN and SYGVQD (reference sequence). The CDR3 runs 13 residues. Trimming took off 3 bases at V and 7 bases at J, with 13 bases between the two ends. The CDR3 sequence: CASSDGSGNEQYF. CDR3 in DNA: TGCGCCAGCAGTGATGGTTCGGGGAATGAGCAGTACTTC.

This chain uses TRBV5-6 with TRBJ2-1; 13 bases fit TRBD2. Germline CDR1 and CDR2: SGHDT and YYEEEE. J gave up 8 bases and V 0 bases, and 8 bases lay outside the gene matches. CDR3 length: 17 amino acids. DNA for the CDR3: TGTGCCAGCAGCTTGGGGACCGGACTAGCGGGAGTCGATGAGCAGTTCTTC. Translated, it gives CASSLGTGLAGVDEQFF.

The J gene is TRBJ1-1, the V gene TRBV29-1; 8 positions agree with TRBD1. Germline V gives CDR1 SQVTM, CDR2 ANQGSEA. With 6 bases clipped from V and 2 bases from J, the junction kept 8 bases outside the gene matches. This CDR3 region has 14 residues. Here the CDR3 reads CSVGPGGLNTEAFF. Written as DNA, the CDR3 is TGCAGCGTAGGACCAGGGGGCCTTAACACTGAAGCTTTCTTT. Filled out from reference TRBV29-1 and TRBJ1-1, the complete variable domain reads SAVISQKPSRDICQRGTSLTIQCQVDSQVTMMFWYRQQPGQSLTLIATANQGSEATYESGFVIDKFPISRPNLTFSTLTVSNMSPEDSSIYLCSVGPGGLNTEAFFGQGTRLTVV.

About this clone itself: The final CDR3 position lacks the conserved phenylalanine or tryptophan, pointing to a likely read error. V and J are TRBV5-1 and TRBJ1-6, with 8 positions matching TRBD1. J was trimmed by 8 bases and V by 5 bases; bases with no gene match: 9. Germline values: CDR1 SGHRS, CDR2 YFSETQ. CDR3 size: 15 residues. In DNA form, the CDR3 reads TGCGCCAGCAGAGGGGGGACAGGTGAGGATTCACCCCTCCACCTT. It is translated as CASRGGTGEDSPLHL.

This clone was seen more than once but under ten times. The rearrangement uses TRBV28 and TRBJ2-7, with D possibly TRBD1 on 5 matching bases. The germline V and J ends were trimmed by 2 bases and 2 bases, with 10 bases remaining between them. CDR3 length: 14 residues. Germline V CDR1 and CDR2: MDHEN, SYDVKM. CDR3 DNA: TGTGCCAGCAGTTTAGGGAAGGGGACCTACGAGCAGTACTTC. As protein: CASSLGKGTYEQYF.

The chain recombines TRBV5-1 with TRBJ2-1; D unclear. The germline gives CDR1 SGHRS, CDR2 YFSETQ. The germline V and J ends were trimmed by 0 bases and 4 bases, with 11 bases remaining between them. This CDR3 comprises 15 residues. In DNA form, the CDR3 reads TGCGCCAGCAGCTTGGCCCCAAACACATACAATGAGCAGTTCTTC. Translation: CASSLAPNTYNEQFF.

A single count supports this clone. The chain joins TRBV7-9 to TRBJ1-5, with D hard to call. The CDR3 contains 14 residues. V lost 1 base and J 4 bases, leaving 8 bases between the germline ends. From germline, CDR1 is SEHNR and CDR2 FQNEAQ (reference sequence). For the CDR3, the DNA is TGTGCCAGCAGCTTAGATGGCTGGAATCAGCCCCAGCATTTT. Its translation is CASSLDGWNQPQHF. Full variable domain (remainder filled in from reference TRBV7-9 and TRBJ1-5): DTGVSQNPRHKITKRGQNVTFRCDPISEHNRLYWYRQTLGQGPEFLTYFQNEAQLEKSRLLSDRFSAERPKGSFSTLEIQRTEQGDSAMYLCASSLDGWNQPQHFGDGTRLSIL.

This chain joins TRBV4-1 and TRBJ1-1; TRBD1 agrees at 8 bases. This CDR3 region has 15 residues. With 4 bases clipped from V and 0 bases from J, the junction kept 4 bases outside the gene matches. The germline gives CDR1 MGHRA, CDR2 YSYEKL. CDR3 in amino acids: CASSPLDRVNTEAFF. The CDR3 DNA is TGCGCCAGCAGCCCCCTGGACAGGGTGAACACTGAAGCTTTCTTT.

CDR3 protein: CASSPISGQETQYF. The CDR3 DNA is TGCGCCAGCAGCCCTATATCGGGTCAAGAGACCCAGTACTTC. The chain carries TRBV4-1 and TRBJ2-5; D is undetermined. Looked up from germline, CDR1 is MGHRA and CDR2 is YSYEKL. This CDR3 has 14 amino acids. Trimming removed 4 bases from V and 2 bases from J, with 11 bases in between.

The V and J genes are TRBV6-6 and TRBJ1-2, with TRBD1 matching over 10 bases. J lost 4 bases, V lost 2 bases, and 4 bases had no gene match. The CDR3 is made up of 15 amino acids. CDR1 and CDR2 from the germline V gene are MNHNY and SVGAGI (reference sequence). This CDR3 reads CASSYGTGESYGYTF. CDR3 DNA sequence: TGTGCCAGCAGTTACGGGACAGGGGAGAGCTATGGCTACACCTTC.

The chain combines TRBV4-2 with TRBJ2-5, with D maybe TRBD2 (7 bases). The J call is uncertain, as TRBJ2-7 better fits the DNA end. The CDR3 is 16 amino acids. Germline-derived CDR1 and CDR2 are LGHNA and YNFKEQ. In nucleotides, the CDR3 is TGTGCCAGCAGCCAGGAGGGAGGGGGAAGCTCCTACGAGCAGTACTTC. It encodes CASSQEGGGSSYEQYF.

This chain uses TRBV10-2 with TRBJ2-2; perhaps TRBD1 as D (7 bases). V was shortened by 7 bases and J by 6 bases, with 15 bases between the two germline ends. The CDR3 sequence is 14 residues long. CDR1 WSHSY and CDR2 SAAADI come from the germline V gene. DNA for the CDR3: TGCGCCAGCAAGCCCTCAGGGGGGTCCGGGGAGCTGTTTTTT. It is translated as CASKPSGGSGELFF.

J is TRBJ2-3 and V is TRBV2; TRBD2 matches at 7 bases. Germline V lookup: CDR1 SNHLY, CDR2 FYNNEI. The CDR3 spans 13 residues. The ends lost 8 bases at V and 3 bases at J; junction bases unmatched: 5. The CDR3 DNA follows: TGTGCCAGCCGGGGGGAGAGGACAGATACGCAGTATTTT. This gives the protein CASRGERTDTQYF.

For the CDR3, the DNA is TGCGCCAACAGGCCGGCAGGTAGCTACGAGCAGTACTTC. This gives the protein CANRPAGSYEQYF. J is TRBJ2-7 and V is TRBV5-1, with D perhaps TRBD1 (5 bases). This CDR3 has 13 residues. V was cut by 9 bases and J by 3 bases, with 16 bases left in between. Germline lookup yields CDR1 SGHRS and CDR2 YFSETQ.

In DNA, the CDR3 is TGTGCCAGCAGTTCACCGGGAACCGTCGACAATGAGCAGTTCTTC. It yields the protein CASSSPGTVDNEQFF. The chain links TRBV28 to TRBJ2-1; a possible D gene is TRBD2 (5 bases). There are 15 residues in the CDR3. Trimming left V 4 bases short and J 5 bases short, with 15 bases between. Germline V gene lookup returns CDR1 MDHEN and CDR2 SYDVKM.

The J gene is TRBJ2-6, the V gene TRBV19, with D uncertain. Germline CDR1 is LNHDA and CDR2 is SQIVND (reference sequence). The CDR3 is 16 amino acids. Trimming cost V 2 bases and J 3 bases, with 11 bases left between them. Here the CDR3 DNA reads TGTGCCAGTAGTATACTCGGCGGCAATGGGGCCAACGTCCTGACTTTC. It specifies CASSILGGNGANVLTF.

The chain combines TRBV14 with TRBJ1-2; D is perhaps TRBD1 (5 bases). V lost 4 bases and J lost 5, with 11 bases in between. Looked up from germline, CDR1 is SGHDN and CDR2 is FVKESK. The CDR3 is 13 residues long. CDR3 in DNA: TGTGCCAGCAGCCGCTCAGGGAAATATGGCTACACCTTC. This gives the protein CASSRSGKYGYTF.

The J gene is TRBJ2-5, the V gene TRBV6-6; the D gene is possibly TRBD1 (6 bases). V was pared by 5 bases and J by 5 bases, with 21 bases between. Looked up from germline, CDR1 is MNHNY and CDR2 is SVGAGI (reference sequence). The CDR3 has 16 residues. For the CDR3, the DNA is TGTGCCAGCAGTAACATCCCACAGGGTGCGGGTGAGACCCAGTACTTC. Translation: CASSNIPQGAGETQYF.

This clone appeared a single time. The V and J genes are TRBV5-6 and TRBJ2-3, with D unclear. The CDR3 has 11 residues. Germline assignment: CDR1 SGHDT and CDR2 YYEEEE. The V gene lost 3 bases and the J gene lost 3 bases, with 2 bases spanning the gap. CDR3 DNA sequence: TGTGCCAGCAGCTCAACAGATACGCAGTATTTT. This codes for CASSSTDTQYF.

This clone is a singleton in its sample. The rearrangement links TRBV9 to TRBJ1-2; D possibly corresponds to TRBD1 (6 bases). Germline lookup yields CDR1 SGDLS and CDR2 YYNGEE. V lost 0 bases and J 4 bases, leaving 7 bases between the germline ends. The CDR3 runs to 13 residues. The CDR3 sequence: CASSVGGPYGYTF. The CDR3 bases are TGTGCCAGCAGCGTAGGGGGGCCCTATGGCTACACCTTC.

This rearrangement joins TRBV5-1 to TRBJ2-1, with a weak D call TRBD2 (6 bases). The CDR3 loop spans 13 amino acids. The germline V and J ends were trimmed by 2 bases and 8 bases, with 11 bases remaining between them. Germline V CDR1 and CDR2: SGHRS, YFSETQ. The chain's CDR3 is CASSLGREDEQFF. For the CDR3, the DNA is TGCGCCAGCAGCTTAGGCAGGGAGGATGAGCAGTTCTTC. Using reference TRBV5-1 and TRBJ2-1 for the parts outside the CDR3, the full variable domain is KAGVTQTPRYLIKTRGQQVTLSCSPISGHRSVSWYQQTPGQGLQFLFEYFSETQRNKGNFPGRFSGRQFSNSRSEMNVSTLELGDSALYLCASSLGREDEQFFGPGTRLTVL.

V usage is TRBV5-1 and J usage is TRBJ2-3; 7 bases map to TRBD2. The CDR3 is made up of 17 amino acids. V dropped 0 bases and J dropped 0; count of bases not matched to a gene: 7. The V gene's germline CDR1 is SGHRS and CDR2 YFSETQ. The CDR3: CASSLGRRGISTDTQYF. The CDR3 DNA reads as TGCGCCAGCAGCTTGGGTCGGCGGGGGATAAGCACAGATACGCAGTATTTT.